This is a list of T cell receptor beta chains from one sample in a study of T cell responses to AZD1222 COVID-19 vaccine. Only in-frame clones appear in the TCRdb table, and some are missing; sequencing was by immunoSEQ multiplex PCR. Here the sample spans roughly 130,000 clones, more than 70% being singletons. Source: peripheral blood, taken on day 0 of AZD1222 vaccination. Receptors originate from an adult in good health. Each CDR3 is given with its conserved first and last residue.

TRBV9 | CASSGTGVSTEAFF
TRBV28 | CASSNRDISVKPQHF
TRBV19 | CASRFPLGGKANTEAFF
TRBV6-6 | CASSYSNLRDGELFF
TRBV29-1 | CSVGVTGGQETQYF
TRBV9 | CASNDTFNRGDSSYEQYF
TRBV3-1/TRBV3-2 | CASSLSGSTDTQYF
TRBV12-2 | CASRYIKGRNTIYF
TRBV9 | CASSAWGSGVYEQYF
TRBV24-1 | CATSPGQGHNEQFF
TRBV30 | CAWSHKGLAGFEQYF
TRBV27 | CASSFVGTHPYEQYF
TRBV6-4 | CASSDGAGGVNEQFF
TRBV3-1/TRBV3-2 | CANPRCSGRAQPNEQFF
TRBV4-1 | CASSPGTGLAETQYF
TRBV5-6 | CASSLGPGGTQSGYTF
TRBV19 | CASSTDGGFYGYTF